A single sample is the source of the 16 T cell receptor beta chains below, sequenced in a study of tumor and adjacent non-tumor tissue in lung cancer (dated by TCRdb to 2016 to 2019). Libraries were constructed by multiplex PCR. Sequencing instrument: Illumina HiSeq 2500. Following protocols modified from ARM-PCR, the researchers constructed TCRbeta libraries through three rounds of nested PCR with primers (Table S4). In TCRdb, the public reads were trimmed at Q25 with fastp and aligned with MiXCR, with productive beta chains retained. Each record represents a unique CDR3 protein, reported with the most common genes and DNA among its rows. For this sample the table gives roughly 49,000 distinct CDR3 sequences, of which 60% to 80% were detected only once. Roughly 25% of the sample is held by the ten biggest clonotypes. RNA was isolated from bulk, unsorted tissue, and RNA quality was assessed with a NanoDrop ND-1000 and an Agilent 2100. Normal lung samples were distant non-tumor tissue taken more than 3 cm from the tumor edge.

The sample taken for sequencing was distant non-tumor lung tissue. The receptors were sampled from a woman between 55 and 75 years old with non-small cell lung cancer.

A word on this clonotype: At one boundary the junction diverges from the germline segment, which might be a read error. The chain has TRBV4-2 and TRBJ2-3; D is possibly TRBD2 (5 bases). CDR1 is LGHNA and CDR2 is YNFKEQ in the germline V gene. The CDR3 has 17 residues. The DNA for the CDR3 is TGTGCCAGCAACCAAGATTGGGAGCAGTCTAGCACAGATACACAGTATTTT. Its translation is CASNQDWEQSSTDTQYF.

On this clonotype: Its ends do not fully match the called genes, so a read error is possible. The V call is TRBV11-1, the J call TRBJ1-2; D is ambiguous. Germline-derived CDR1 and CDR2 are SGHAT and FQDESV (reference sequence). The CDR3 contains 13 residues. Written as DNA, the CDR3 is TGTGCCAACAGCGAAAGCAGGTCTATGGTTAACACCTTC. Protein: CANSESRSMVNTF.

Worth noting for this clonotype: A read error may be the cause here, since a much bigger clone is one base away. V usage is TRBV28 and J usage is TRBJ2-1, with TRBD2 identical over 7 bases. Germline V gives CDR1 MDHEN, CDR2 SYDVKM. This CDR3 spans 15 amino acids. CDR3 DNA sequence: TGTGTCAGCACCCCGGGCGGGAGCTCCTACAATGAGCAGTTCTTC. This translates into CVSTPGGSSYNEQFF.

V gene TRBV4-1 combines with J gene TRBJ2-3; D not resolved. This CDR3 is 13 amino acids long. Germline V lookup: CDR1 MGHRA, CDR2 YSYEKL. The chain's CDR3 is CARSQETQDTQYF. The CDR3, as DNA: TGCGCTAGGAGCCAAGAAACACAAGATACGCAGTATTTT.

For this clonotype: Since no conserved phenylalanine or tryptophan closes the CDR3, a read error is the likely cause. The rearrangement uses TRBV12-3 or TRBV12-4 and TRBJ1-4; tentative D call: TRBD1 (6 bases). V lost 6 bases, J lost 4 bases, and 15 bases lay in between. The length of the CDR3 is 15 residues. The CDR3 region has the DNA TGTGCCAGCAGGTCGGACAGAGGTGGTAATGAAAAACTGTTTTCT. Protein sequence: CASRSDRGGNEKLFS.

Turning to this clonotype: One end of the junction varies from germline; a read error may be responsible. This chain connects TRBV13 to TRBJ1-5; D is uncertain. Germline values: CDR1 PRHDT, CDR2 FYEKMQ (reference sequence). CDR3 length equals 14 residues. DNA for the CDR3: TGTGCCAGCAGTTTAGGGATATCTAATCAGCCCCAGCATTTT. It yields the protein CASSLGISNQPQHF. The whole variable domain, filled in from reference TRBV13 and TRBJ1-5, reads AAGVIQSPRHLIKEKRETATLKCYPIPRHDTVYWYQQGPGQDPQFLISFYEKMQSDKGSIPDRFSAQQFSDYHSELNMSSLELGDSALYFCASSLGISNQPQHFGDGTRLSIL.

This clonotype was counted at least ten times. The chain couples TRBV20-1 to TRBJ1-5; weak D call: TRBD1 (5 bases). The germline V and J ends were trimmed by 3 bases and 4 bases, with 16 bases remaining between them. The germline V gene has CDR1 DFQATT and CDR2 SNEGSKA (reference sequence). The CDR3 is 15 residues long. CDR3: CSASGLEGMNQPQHF. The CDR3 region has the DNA TGCAGTGCTAGTGGGCTGGAGGGGATGAATCAGCCCCAGCATTTT.

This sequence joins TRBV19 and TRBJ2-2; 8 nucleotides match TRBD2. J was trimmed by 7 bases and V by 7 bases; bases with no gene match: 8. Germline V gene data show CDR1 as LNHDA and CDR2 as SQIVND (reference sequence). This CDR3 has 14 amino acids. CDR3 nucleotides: TGTGCCAGTACCCCTAAGCGGGGGATCGGGGAGCTGTTTTTT. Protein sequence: CASTPKRGIGELFF.

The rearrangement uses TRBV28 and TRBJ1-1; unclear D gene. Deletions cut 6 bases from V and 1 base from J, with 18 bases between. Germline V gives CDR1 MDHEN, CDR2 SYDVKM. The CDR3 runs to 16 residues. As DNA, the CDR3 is TGTGCCAGCAGCTCAGTCACTCCGGGCCAGAACACTGAAGCTTTCTTT. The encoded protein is CASSSVTPGQNTEAFF.

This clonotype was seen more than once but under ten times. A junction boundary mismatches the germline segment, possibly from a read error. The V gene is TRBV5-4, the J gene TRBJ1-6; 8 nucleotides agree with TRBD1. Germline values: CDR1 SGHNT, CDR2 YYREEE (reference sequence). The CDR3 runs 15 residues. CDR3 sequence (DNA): TGTGCCGGCAGCTTGGGACAGGAAGTATGGTCACTCCTCCACTTT. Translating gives CAGSLGQEVWSLLHF.

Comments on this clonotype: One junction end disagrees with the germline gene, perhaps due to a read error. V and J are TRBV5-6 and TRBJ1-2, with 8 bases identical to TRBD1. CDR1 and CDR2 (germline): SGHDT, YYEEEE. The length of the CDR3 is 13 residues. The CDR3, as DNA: TGTGTCAGCAGCTCTGGGACAGGTGGCGGCTACACCTTC. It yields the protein CVSSSGTGGGYTF.

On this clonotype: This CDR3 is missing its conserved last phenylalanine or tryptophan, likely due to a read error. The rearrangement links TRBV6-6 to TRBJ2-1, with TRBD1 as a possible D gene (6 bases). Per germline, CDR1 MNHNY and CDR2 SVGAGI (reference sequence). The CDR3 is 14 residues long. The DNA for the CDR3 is TGTGCCAGCAGTCACTCCCCTTACAGGGATGAGCAGTTCCTC. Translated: CASSHSPYRDEQFL.

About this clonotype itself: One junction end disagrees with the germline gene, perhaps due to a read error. CDR3 nucleotides: TGTGCCAACAGTCACTCCGGGACAGAGCAATTCTTC. This encodes CANSHSGTEQFF. The chain has TRBV6-2 or TRBV6-3 and TRBJ2-1; 7 bases are shared with TRBD1. The CDR3 consists of 12 residues. Germline V gene data show CDR1 as MNHEY and CDR2 as SVGEGT.

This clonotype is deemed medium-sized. In DNA, the CDR3 is TGTGCCAGCAGTTACTCCAGTTTCAATCAGCCCCAGCATTTT. This codes for CASSYSSFNQPQHF. The V and J genes are TRBV6-5 and TRBJ1-5; D gene unclear. The length of the CDR3 is 14 residues. V was shortened by 0 bases and J by 3 bases, with 6 bases between the two germline ends. CDR1 and CDR2 from the germline V gene are MNHEY and SVGAGI.

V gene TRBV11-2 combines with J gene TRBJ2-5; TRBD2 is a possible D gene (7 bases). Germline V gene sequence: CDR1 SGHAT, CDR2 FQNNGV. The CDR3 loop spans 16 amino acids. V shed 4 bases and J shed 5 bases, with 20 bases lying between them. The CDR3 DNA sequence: TGTGCCAGCAGCTCCCAAGGAGGGGGGGCCAGCGAGACCCAGTACTTC. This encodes CASSSQGGGASETQYF.

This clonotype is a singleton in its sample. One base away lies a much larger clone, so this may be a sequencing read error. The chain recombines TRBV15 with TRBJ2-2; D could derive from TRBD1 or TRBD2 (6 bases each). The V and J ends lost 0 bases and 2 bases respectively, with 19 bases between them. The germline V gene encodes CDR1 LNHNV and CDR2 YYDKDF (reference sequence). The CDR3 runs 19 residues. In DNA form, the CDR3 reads TGTGCCACCAGCAGAGATATGACGGGGGCCGGGCTTAACACCGGGGAGCTGTTTTTT. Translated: CATSRDMTGAGLNTGELFF.